This T cell receptor (beta chain) appears in the sequencing data of a study of OX40 agonist ivuxolimab in advanced cancers. Background on the study: Patients received ivuxolimab, an agonistic anti-OX40 (CD134) antibody. Antecedent anti-PD-1, anti-PD-L1 or anti-CTLA-4 therapy was permissible, with about 40% having received some.

As for this clone: Its antigen remains unknown.

The CDR3 is 16 amino acids. Trimming removed 5 bases at V and 5 bases at J, with 19 bases between. The V gene's germline CDR1 is SGHRS and CDR2 YFSETQ. Whole-study results and caveats: Researchers report that CD8+ T cells had, on average, more expanded clones than CD4+.

Baseline was the first blood sampling point, followed by cycle 4 day 1 and cycle 7 day 1. Repertoires were generated with immunoSEQ multiplex PCR, while TCRdb's copy carries only in-frame clones and drops some. Of roughly 89,000 clones listed, roughly 91% are singletons. The chain is built from TRBV5-1 and TRBJ2-2; D uncertain. The clonotype comes from an adult with an advanced solid tumor such as melanoma, head and neck, liver or kidney cancer. Source: CD4+ or CD8+ T cells sorted from blood, taken in a trial of the OX40 agonist ivuxolimab. CDR3 sequence: CASRWGSNALTGELFF. DNA of the CDR3: TGCGCCAGCAGGTGGGGATCGAATGCCTTAACCGGGGAGCTGTTTTTT.